One and the same sample provided the 16 T cell receptor beta chains below, sequenced in a study of blood T cell repertoires in COVID-19. Profiling relied on immunoSEQ multiplex PCR, and the TCRdb table lists in-frame clones only, not all of them. Of 410,000 or so clones listed, about 91% are singletons. The sample taken for sequencing was peripheral blood. The receptor source for this set is a woman aged 40 to 50 with COVID-19, enrolled during active disease.

The chain has TRBV5-1 and TRBJ1-3, with D perhaps TRBD1 (5 bases). Deletions cut 4 bases from V and 5 bases from J, with 10 bases between. The germline CDR1 and CDR2 sequences are SGHRS and YFSETQ. This CDR3 contains 13 residues. CDR3 sequence: CASSGAGRNTIYF. The CDR3 DNA is TGCGCCAGCAGCGGGGCAGGGCGAAACACCATATATTTT.

The chain recombines TRBV18 with TRBJ2-1; possibly TRBD1 for D (6 bases). This CDR3 contains 15 residues. Trimming took off 5 bases at V and 3 bases at J, with 14 bases between the two ends. Germline CDR1 and CDR2: KGHSH and LQKENI. CDR3 DNA: TGTGCCAGCTCATCCTCCGGGACAAACTACAATGAGCAGTTCTTC. Protein sequence: CASSSSGTNYNEQFF.

The chain recombines TRBV27 with TRBJ2-7; 9 bases align to TRBD1. The germline gives CDR1 MNHEY, CDR2 SMNVEV (reference sequence). The CDR3 is 15 amino acids. V lost 6 bases and J lost 3; bases outside the gene matches: 9. The CDR3: CASSPRDRVHYEQYF. CDR3 DNA sequence: TGTGCCAGCAGCCCCCGGGACAGGGTCCACTACGAGCAGTACTTC.

As to this clone: A read error may account for a junction end that differs from germline. Other DNA sequences in the sample encode the same CDR3. The gene calls are TRBV27 and TRBJ2-5; 11 bases are a match to TRBD2. Looked up from germline, CDR1 is MNHEY and CDR2 is SMNVEV (reference sequence). The CDR3 is made up of 16 amino acids. CDR3 loop: CASSFVAGGLRETQYF. CDR3 in DNA: TGCGCCAGCAGTTTTGTAGCGGGAGGGCTCAGAGAGACCCAGTACTTC.

The gene calls are TRBV3-1 (or the pseudogene TRBV3-2) and TRBJ1-1; maybe TRBD1 (5 bases). The V gene's germline CDR1 is LGHDT and CDR2 YNNKEL (reference sequence). CDR3 size: 17 residues. V was clipped by 0 bases and J by 5 bases, with 19 bases between them. The CDR3 is CASSQDHPKGFGTEAFF. The CDR3 nucleotides are TGTGCCAGCAGCCAAGATCACCCAAAGGGGTTTGGGACTGAAGCTTTCTTT.

The V and J genes are TRBV6-5 and TRBJ1-1, with TRBD1 matching 9 bases. The CDR3 is 16 amino acids. Trimming took 4 bases from V and 0 from J; bases not matched to a gene: 6. CDR1 is MNHEY, CDR2 SVGAGI, per germline. The chain's CDR3 is CASSSGTGIMNTEAFF. CDR3 nucleotides: TGTGCCAGCAGTTCCGGGACAGGGATAATGAACACTGAAGCTTTCTTT.

The V and J genes are TRBV6-2 or TRBV6-3 and TRBJ1-5; D gene uncertain. The CDR3 consists of 16 residues. V was trimmed by 0 bases and J by 6 bases, leaving 15 bases between them. Germline-derived CDR1 and CDR2 are MNHEY and SVGEGT. In DNA form, the CDR3 reads TGTGCCAGCAGTTACTCCGGGTGGAGGGCTCCTCAGCCCCAGCATTTT. Translated, it gives CASSYSGWRAPQPQHF.

This clone occurred once. The rearrangement links TRBV6-5 to TRBJ1-1; the match to TRBD1 covers 7 bases. This CDR3 is built from 14 residues. Germline trimming cut 8 bases from V and 1 base from J; bases unmatched to any gene: 7. Germline V CDR1 and CDR2: MNHEY, SVGAGI. The CDR3 protein is CASHRTGPNTEAFF. The CDR3 DNA is TGTGCCAGCCACCGGACAGGACCGAACACTGAAGCTTTCTTT.

This rearrangement joins TRBV6-2 or TRBV6-3 to TRBJ1-1; TRBD1 matches 8 bases. The CDR3 contains 17 residues. Germline values: CDR1 MNHEY, CDR2 SVGEGT. The ends lost 2 bases at V and 0 bases at J; junction bases unmatched: 8. CDR3 sequence: CASSYGQGRGVNTEAFF. The CDR3 region has the DNA TGTGCCAGCAGTTACGGACAGGGCCGCGGGGTGAACACTGAAGCTTTCTTT.

V is TRBV15 and J is TRBJ2-1, with 7 bases that match TRBD1. The trim removed 1 base at V and 8 bases at J, leaving 8 bases unmatched. Germline CDR1 reads LNHNV; CDR2 reads YYDKDF (reference sequence). CDR3 length: 15 residues. The CDR3 sequence is CATSRAGQPGDEQFF. The DNA for the CDR3 is TGTGCCACCAGCAGAGCGGGACAGCCAGGGGATGAGCAGTTCTTC.

The chain combines TRBV6-5 with TRBJ1-5; D is unclear. The CDR3 is 15 residues long. The V and J ends lost 5 bases and 1 base respectively, with 12 bases between them. Germline V gene sequence: CDR1 MNHEY, CDR2 SVGAGI. CDR3 amino acids: CASSPPGMSNQPQHF. The DNA of the CDR3 is TGTGCCAGCAGTCCTCCGGGTATGAGCAATCAGCCCCAGCATTTT.

V and J are TRBV4-3 and TRBJ2-2, with TRBD2 as a possible D gene (5 bases). Germline assignment: CDR1 LGHNA and CDR2 YSLEER. V was trimmed by 0 bases and J by 5 bases, leaving 7 bases between them. This CDR3 is built from 14 residues. CDR3 in amino acids: CASSQDRTTGELFF. CDR3 nucleotides: TGCGCCAGCAGCCAAGATAGGACTACCGGGGAGCTGTTTTTT.

V gene TRBV5-1 combines with J gene TRBJ2-2, with a tentative D call TRBD1 (6 bases). CDR1 is SGHRS and CDR2 is YFSETQ in the germline V gene. This CDR3 is 15 amino acids long. Trimming left V 2 bases short and J 3 bases short, with 11 bases between. Here the CDR3 DNA reads TGCGCCAGCAGCTTCCGGGACACCTACACCGGGGAGCTGTTTTTT. The encoded protein is CASSFRDTYTGELFF.

V usage is TRBV6-5 and J usage is TRBJ1-1, with D perhaps TRBD1 (6 bases). The CDR3 spans 15 residues. Between the trimmed V and J ends, which lost 5 bases and 0 bases, there was a span of 13 bases. Germline lookup yields CDR1 MNHEY and CDR2 SVGAGI. CDR3 in amino acids: CASSRLGQLNTEAFF. The CDR3 DNA sequence: TGTGCCAGCAGTCGTCTCGGACAGCTGAACACTGAAGCTTTCTTT.

The V and J genes are TRBV5-1 and TRBJ1-4; D is perhaps TRBD1 (6 bases). CDR3 length: 14 residues. Per the germline V gene, CDR1 is SGHRS and CDR2 is YFSETQ. V lost 3 bases to trimming and J lost 0 bases, with 6 bases between them. The CDR3 spells CASSWDTTNEKLFF. DNA for the CDR3: TGCGCCAGCAGCTGGGACACAACTAATGAAAAACTGTTTTTT. The full variable domain, in which reference TRBV5-1 and TRBJ1-4 provide the parts outside the CDR3, is KAGVTQTPRYLIKTRGQQVTLSCSPISGHRSVSWYQQTPGQGLQFLFEYFSETQRNKGNFPGRFSGRQFSNSRSEMNVSTLELGDSALYLCASSWDTTNEKLFFGSGTQLSVL.

V is TRBV11-1 and J is TRBJ1-1, with a tentative D call TRBD1 (5 bases). Trimming took off 5 bases at V and 5 bases at J, with 15 bases between the two ends. Germline V lookup: CDR1 SGHAT, CDR2 FQDESV (reference sequence). CDR3 size: 14 residues. CDR3 protein: CASSTRGNVTEAFF. The DNA of the CDR3 is TGTGCCAGCAGCACAAGGGGAAACGTGACTGAAGCTTTCTTT.